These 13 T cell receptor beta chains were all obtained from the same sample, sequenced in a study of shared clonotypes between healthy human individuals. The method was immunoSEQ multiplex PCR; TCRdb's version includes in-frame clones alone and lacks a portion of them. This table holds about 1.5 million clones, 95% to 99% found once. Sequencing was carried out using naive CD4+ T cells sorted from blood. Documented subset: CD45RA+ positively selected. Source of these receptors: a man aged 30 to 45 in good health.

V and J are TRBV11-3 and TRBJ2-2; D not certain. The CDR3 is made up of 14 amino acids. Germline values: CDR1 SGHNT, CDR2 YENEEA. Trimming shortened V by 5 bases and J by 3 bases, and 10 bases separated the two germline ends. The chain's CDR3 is CASSLQPDTGELFF. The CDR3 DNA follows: TGTGCCAGCAGCCTCCAACCCGACACCGGGGAGCTGTTTTTT.

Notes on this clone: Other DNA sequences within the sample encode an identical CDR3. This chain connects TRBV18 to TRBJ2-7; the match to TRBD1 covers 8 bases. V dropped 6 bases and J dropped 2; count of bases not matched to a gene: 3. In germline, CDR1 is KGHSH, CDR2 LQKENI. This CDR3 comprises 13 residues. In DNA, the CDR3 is TGTGCCAGCTCCCTGGACAGGGCCTACGAGCAGTACTTC. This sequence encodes CASSLDRAYEQYF.

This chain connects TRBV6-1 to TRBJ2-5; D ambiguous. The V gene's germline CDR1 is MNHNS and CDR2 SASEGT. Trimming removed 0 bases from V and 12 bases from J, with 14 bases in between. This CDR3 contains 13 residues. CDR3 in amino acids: CASSEALHFREYF. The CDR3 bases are TGTGCCAGCAGTGAAGCTCTTCACTTCCGGGAGTACTTC.

The CDR3 sequence is CASSIVSRETQYF. CDR3 sequence (DNA): TGTGCCAGTAGTATCGTTTCTCGAGAGACCCAGTACTTC. The chain joins TRBV19 to TRBJ2-5, with D uncertain. The V and J ends lost 3 bases and 4 bases respectively, with 9 bases between them. Per germline, CDR1 LNHDA and CDR2 SQIVND (reference sequence). The CDR3 sequence is 13 residues long.

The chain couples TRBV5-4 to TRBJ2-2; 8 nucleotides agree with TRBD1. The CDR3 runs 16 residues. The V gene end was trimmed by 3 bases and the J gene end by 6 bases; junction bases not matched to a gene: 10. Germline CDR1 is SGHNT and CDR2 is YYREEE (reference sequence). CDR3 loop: CASSSGTGGRSGELFF. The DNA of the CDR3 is TGTGCCAGCAGCTCCGGGACAGGTGGTCGGTCCGGGGAGCTGTTTTTT.

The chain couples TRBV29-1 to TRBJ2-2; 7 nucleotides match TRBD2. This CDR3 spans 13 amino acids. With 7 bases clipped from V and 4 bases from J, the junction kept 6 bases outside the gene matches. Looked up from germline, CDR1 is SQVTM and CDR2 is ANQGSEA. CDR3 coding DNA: TGCAGCGCTGGGAGGGTGGGCACCGGGGAGCTGTTTTTT. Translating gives CSAGRVGTGELFF.

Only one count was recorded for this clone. The CDR3 nucleotides are TGTGCCAGCAGCTTGGGGGGACAGCCGGGACTAGGATCCTACGAGCAGTACTTC. Encoded protein: CASSLGGQPGLGSYEQYF. The rearrangement links TRBV5-4 to TRBJ2-7; perhaps TRBD2 as D (8 bases). Trimming pared 0 bases from V and 1 base from J, leaving 20 bases between. The CDR3 loop spans 18 amino acids. Germline CDR1 and CDR2: SGHNT and YYREEE (reference sequence).

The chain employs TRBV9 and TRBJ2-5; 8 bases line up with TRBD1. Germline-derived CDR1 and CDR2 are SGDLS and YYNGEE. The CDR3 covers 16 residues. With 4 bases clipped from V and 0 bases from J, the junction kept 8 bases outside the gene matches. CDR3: CASSPRTGLNQETQYF. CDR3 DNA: TGTGCCAGCAGCCCCAGGACAGGGTTGAACCAAGAGACCCAGTACTTC.

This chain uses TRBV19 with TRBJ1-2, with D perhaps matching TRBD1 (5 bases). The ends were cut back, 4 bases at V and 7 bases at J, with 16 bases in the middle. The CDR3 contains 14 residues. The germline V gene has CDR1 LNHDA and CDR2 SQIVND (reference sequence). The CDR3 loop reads CASSSKGSRVGYTF. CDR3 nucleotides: TGTGCCAGTAGTAGCAAGGGGTCGAGGGTTGGCTACACCTTC.

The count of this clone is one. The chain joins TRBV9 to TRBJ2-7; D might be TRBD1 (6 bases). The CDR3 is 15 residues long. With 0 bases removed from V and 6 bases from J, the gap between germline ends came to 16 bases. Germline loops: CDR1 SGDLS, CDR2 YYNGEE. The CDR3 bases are TGTGCCAGCAGCGTAGGTCCAGGGGAGTCGCTCGAGCAGTACTTC. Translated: CASSVGPGESLEQYF.

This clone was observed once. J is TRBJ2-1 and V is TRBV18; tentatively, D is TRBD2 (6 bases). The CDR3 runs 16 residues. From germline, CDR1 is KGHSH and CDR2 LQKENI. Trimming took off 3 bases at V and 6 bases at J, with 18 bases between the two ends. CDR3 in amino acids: CASSPPGLQTPNEQFF. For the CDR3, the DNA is TGTGCCAGCTCACCCCCGGGACTTCAGACTCCCAATGAGCAGTTCTTC.

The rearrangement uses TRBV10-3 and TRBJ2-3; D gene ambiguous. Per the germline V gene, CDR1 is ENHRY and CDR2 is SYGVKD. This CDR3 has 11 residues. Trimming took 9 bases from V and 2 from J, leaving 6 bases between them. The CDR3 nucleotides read TGTGCCATACAAAACACAGATACGCAGTATTTT. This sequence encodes CAIQNTDTQYF.

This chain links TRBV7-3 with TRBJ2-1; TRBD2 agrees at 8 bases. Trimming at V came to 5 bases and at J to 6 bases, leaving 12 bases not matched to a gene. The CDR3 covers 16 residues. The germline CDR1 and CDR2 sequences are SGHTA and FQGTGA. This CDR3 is CASSPTGGGSPNEQFF. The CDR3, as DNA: TGTGCCAGCAGCCCCACGGGGGGGGGAAGTCCCAATGAGCAGTTCTTC.